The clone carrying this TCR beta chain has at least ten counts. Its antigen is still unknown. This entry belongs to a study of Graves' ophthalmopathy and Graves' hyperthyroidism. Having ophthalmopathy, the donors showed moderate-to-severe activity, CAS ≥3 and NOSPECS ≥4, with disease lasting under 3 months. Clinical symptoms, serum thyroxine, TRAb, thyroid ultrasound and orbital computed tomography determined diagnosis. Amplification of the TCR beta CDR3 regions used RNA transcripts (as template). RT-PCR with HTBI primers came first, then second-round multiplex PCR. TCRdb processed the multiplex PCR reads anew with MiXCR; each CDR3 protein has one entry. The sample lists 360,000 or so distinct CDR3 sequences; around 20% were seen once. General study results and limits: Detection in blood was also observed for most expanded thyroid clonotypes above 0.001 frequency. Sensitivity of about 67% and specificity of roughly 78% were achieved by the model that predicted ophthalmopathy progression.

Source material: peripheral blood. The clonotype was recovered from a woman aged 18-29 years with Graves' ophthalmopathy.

In DNA form, the CDR3 reads TGTGCCTGGAGTGTTCAACGGGGCCCCTACGAGCAGTACTTC. Protein product: CAWSVQRGPYEQYF. The rearrangement links TRBV30 to TRBJ2-7; D is possibly TRBD1 or TRBD2 (5 bases each). Trimming took 0 bases from V and 2 from J, leaving 11 bases between them. Germline V gene lookup returns CDR1 GTSNPN and CDR2 SVGIG (reference sequence). The CDR3 totals 14 residues.